These 21 T cell receptor beta chains were sequenced from one sample in a study of CD8 T cells in Susac syndrome. With random hexamers, roughly 0.5 to 1 ug RNA was reverse transcribed. In TCRdb, the immunoSEQ multiplex PCR reads were re-called with MiXCR into one record per CDR3 protein. The table has under 200,000 distinct CDR3 sequences, 94% seen once. Material for sequencing was CD4+ T cells from PBMCs. The receptors were sampled from a human donor with Susac syndrome.

This rearrangement joins TRBV19 to TRBJ1-5, with TRBD1 matching 9 bases. The CDR3 length is 14 residues. Unmatched junction bases numbered 8, after V lost 10 bases and J lost 4 bases. CDR1 and CDR2 from the germline V gene are LNHDA and SQIVND (reference sequence). CDR3 amino acids: CATLAGTGNQPQHF. Written as DNA, the CDR3 is TGTGCCACTTTAGCCGGGACAGGGAATCAGCCCCAGCATTTT.

The chain combines TRBV6-5 with TRBJ2-7; TRBD1 aligns across 9 bases. V gave up 6 bases and J gave up 7 bases; unmatched junction bases: 10. The CDR3 contains 14 residues. In germline, CDR1 is MNHEY, CDR2 SVGAGI. The CDR3 region is CASRIGTGLWEQYF. DNA of the CDR3: TGTGCCAGCAGAATAGGGACAGGGTTGTGGGAGCAGTACTTC.

J is TRBJ2-1 and V is TRBV29-1; D is perhaps TRBD2 (6 bases). Germline CDR1 is SQVTM and CDR2 is ANQGSEA. The CDR3 runs 15 residues. The CDR3 here is CSGGEGRSSYNEQFF. CDR3 bases: TGCAGTGGGGGTGAGGGGAGGAGCTCCTACAATGAGCAGTTCTTC.

The chain links TRBV3-1 to TRBJ2-1; 16 bases are a match to TRBD2. V lost 4 bases, J lost 14 bases, and 8 bases stayed unmatched. The CDR3 extends over 15 amino acids. Germline values: CDR1 LGHDT, CDR2 YNNKEL (reference sequence). The DNA for the CDR3 is TGTGCCAGCAGCCGGGGGACTAGCGGGGGGGCCGTGAAGTTCTTC. Its translation is CASSRGTSGGAVKFF.

The rearrangement uses TRBV6-2 or TRBV6-3 and TRBJ2-1; D is perhaps TRBD2 (6 bases). Trimming removed 8 bases at V and 4 bases at J, with 18 bases between. Germline values: CDR1 MNHEY, CDR2 SVGEGT. This CDR3 contains 15 residues. In DNA form, the CDR3 reads TGTGCCAGCGAATCCCTGGGGGGACCTTACAATGAGCAGTTCTTC. Its translation is CASESLGGPYNEQFF.

This clonotype was observed a handful of times. The V and J genes are TRBV19 and TRBJ1-1; D is undetermined. Between the trimmed V and J ends, which lost 5 bases and 2 bases, there was a span of 9 bases. Germline V lookup: CDR1 LNHDA, CDR2 SQIVND (reference sequence). The CDR3 consists of 13 residues. CDR3 region: CASSYPGNTEAFF. The CDR3 coding sequence is TGTGCCAGTAGTTATCCCGGTAACACTGAAGCTTTCTTT.

This clonotype has just one count. The chain carries TRBV12-3 or TRBV12-4 and TRBJ2-7; 11 nucleotides line up with TRBD2. The CDR3 runs to 15 residues. Trimming cost V 4 bases and J 3 bases; bases outside gene matches: 5. This CDR3 is CASSSSGGPLYEQYF. As DNA, the CDR3 is TGTGCCAGCAGTTCTAGCGGGGGGCCCCTCTACGAGCAGTACTTC.

The DNA for the CDR3 is TGTGCCAGCTCACGCTCACAAAGGGAGACCCAGTACTTC. It codes for CASSRSQRETQYF. The chain is built from TRBV18 and TRBJ2-5; D is undetermined. Deletions cut 4 bases from V and 5 bases from J, with 11 bases between. Germline lookup yields CDR1 KGHSH and CDR2 LQKENI. The CDR3 is 13 amino acids.

The table lists this clonotype with a count of one. The chain recombines TRBV14 with TRBJ1-6; no firm D call. The CDR3 has 15 residues. The germline CDR1 and CDR2 sequences are SGHDN and FVKESK. V shed 5 bases and J shed 0 bases, with 8 bases lying between them. CDR3 amino acids: CASSFWSSYNSPLHF. The CDR3 region has the DNA TGTGCCAGCAGCTTTTGGAGCTCCTATAATTCACCCCTCCACTTT.

The J gene is TRBJ2-3, the V gene TRBV15; D is ambiguous. CDR1 is LNHNV and CDR2 is YYDKDF in the germline V gene (reference sequence). Trimming took 1 base from V and 2 from J, leaving 7 bases between them. This CDR3 comprises 14 residues. The CDR3 is CATSRGSPTDTQYF. In DNA, the CDR3 is TGTGCCACCAGCAGAGGGTCCCCCACAGATACGCAGTATTTT.

The CDR3 sequence is CASETAEAFF. CDR3 sequence (DNA): TGTGCCAGCGAGACGGCTGAAGCTTTCTTT. The chain joins TRBV7-9 to TRBJ1-1; the D is unclear. Germline V gene lookup returns CDR1 SEHNR and CDR2 FQNEAQ (reference sequence). The CDR3 length is 10 residues. V was shortened by 8 bases and J by 6 bases, with 7 bases between the two germline ends.

The J gene is TRBJ1-2, the V gene TRBV6-5; 8 bases match TRBD1. The CDR3 is made up of 13 amino acids. Per the germline V gene, CDR1 is MNHEY and CDR2 is SVGAGI. Trimming at V came to 5 bases and at J to 7 bases, leaving 6 bases not matched to a gene. The CDR3 nucleotides are TGTGCCAGCAGTGCGGACAGGGCCGTTGGCTACACCTTC. This gives the protein CASSADRAVGYTF.

The chain joins TRBV4-2 to TRBJ1-4; D ambiguous. V lost 6 bases to trimming and J lost 5 bases, with 10 bases between them. Germline lookup yields CDR1 LGHNA and CDR2 YNFKEQ. The CDR3 consists of 13 residues. The CDR3 nucleotides are TGTGCCAGCAGTCTTAGAGCGAATGAAAAACTGTTTTTT. It specifies CASSLRANEKLFF.

This chain uses TRBV6-2 or TRBV6-3 with TRBJ1-2; TRBD1 aligns across 7 bases. Germline V gives CDR1 MNHEY, CDR2 SVGEGT. The CDR3 spans 15 residues. V was clipped by 7 bases and J by 7 bases; unmatched bases: 15. The CDR3 reads CASTLEDRPWGGYTF. In DNA, the CDR3 is TGTGCCAGCACCCTTGAGGACAGGCCATGGGGTGGCTACACCTTC.

The chain uses TRBV24-1 and TRBJ2-5; D may be TRBD1 (6 bases). There are 15 residues in the CDR3. V lost 4 bases to trimming and J lost 2 bases, with 13 bases between them. In germline, CDR1 is KGHDR, CDR2 SFDVKD. CDR3 coding DNA: TGTGCCACCAGTGACGGCAGGGACAAACAAGAGACCCAGTACTTC. It encodes CATSDGRDKQETQYF.

The rearrangement joins TRBV29-1 to TRBJ1-1; D is ambiguous. Trimming pared 3 bases from V and 3 bases from J, leaving 11 bases between. This CDR3 has 13 amino acids. The germline V gene has CDR1 SQVTM and CDR2 ANQGSEA. Here the CDR3 DNA reads TGCAGCGTTGAGGGCCAGATATACACTGAAGCTTTCTTT. Translating gives CSVEGQIYTEAFF.

CDR3 DNA sequence: TGTGCCAGCAGTTTATCGGAGGGAGGCTATGGCTACACCTTC. As protein: CASSLSEGGYGYTF. The gene calls are TRBV27 and TRBJ1-2; D is unclear. CDR1 is MNHEY and CDR2 is SMNVEV in the germline V gene (reference sequence). This CDR3 is 14 amino acids long. V gave up 0 bases and J gave up 4 bases, with 9 bases separating them.

This sequence joins TRBV29-1 and TRBJ2-7, with 8 bases lining up with TRBD1. CDR1 is SQVTM, CDR2 ANQGSEA, per germline. The trim removed 6 bases at V and 0 bases at J, leaving 7 bases unmatched. This CDR3 is built from 14 residues. In DNA, the CDR3 is TGCAGCGTGGGGGACAGGACGAGCTCCTACGAGCAGTACTTC. It is translated as CSVGDRTSSYEQYF.

This chain links TRBV5-1 with TRBJ1-6; a possible D gene is TRBD1 (5 bases). The CDR3 totals 14 residues. Deletions cut 3 bases from V and 9 bases from J, with 13 bases between. Germline loops: CDR1 SGHRS, CDR2 YFSETQ. The CDR3 DNA sequence: TGCGCCAGCAGCTCGGGACCAGTGGGTTCACCCCTCCACTTT. This gives the protein CASSSGPVGSPLHF. The whole variable domain, remainder taken from reference TRBV5-1 and TRBJ1-6, is KAGVTQTPRYLIKTRGQQVTLSCSPISGHRSVSWYQQTPGQGLQFLFEYFSETQRNKGNFPGRFSGRQFSNSRSEMNVSTLELGDSALYLCASSSGPVGSPLHFGNGTRLTVT.

CDR3: CASSPYRGQETQYF. The CDR3 nucleotides are TGTGCCAGCAGTCCCTACAGGGGTCAAGAGACCCAGTACTTC. V is TRBV12-3 or TRBV12-4 and J is TRBJ2-5; TRBD1 aligns across 7 bases. V lost 5 bases and J lost 2; bases outside the gene matches: 5. The CDR3 covers 14 residues.

The chain is built from TRBV7-3 and TRBJ1-1; D remains ambiguous. This CDR3 comprises 13 residues. Trimming cost V 2 bases and J 3 bases, with 7 bases left between them. Germline CDR1 SGHTA, CDR2 FQGTGA. The DNA of the CDR3 is TGTGCCAGCAGCTTACAAGGGTACACTGAAGCTTTCTTT. Its protein is CASSLQGYTEAFF.